This T cell receptor (beta chain) was sequenced during a study of blood T cells in healthy people across ages. Primed by a sample-barcoded 5' primer and a J-beta primer mix, a second PCR proceeded for about 7 to 12 cycles. Using its own MiXCR run on the 5' RACE reads, TCRdb lists one record per CDR3 protein. The data hold 1.2 million to 1.5 million distinct CDR3 sequences, with around two fifths observed a single time. Details on this clonotype: As yet, its antigen is unknown.

Study-wide points: Any changes in expanded clonotypes were possibly confounded, as donor CMV status remained unknown.

The clonotype originates from a woman between 18 and 29 years old in good health. Material: blood.

The CDR3 region is CASSVATVGGDTQYF. The CDR3 nucleotides are TGTGCCAGCAGCGTAGCTACGGTGGGGGGGGATACGCAGTATTTT. V usage is TRBV9 and J usage is TRBJ2-3; 7 bases are a match to TRBD2. Germline V gene lookup returns CDR1 SGDLS and CDR2 YYNGEE. V shed 0 bases, J shed 6 bases, and the junction held 7 bases outside the gene matches. The CDR3 is made up of 15 amino acids.